The clone carrying this T cell receptor beta chain was seen repeatedly, ten times or more. This sample's time point: sample taken at primary tumor resection. Patients with untreated early-stage non-small cell lung cancer, numbering some 72, were the donors. Unsorted whole RNA of tumor, nontumor lung or frozen PBMC was sequenced. Each molecule of TCR cDNA was tagged with one unique molecular identifier. MiXCR was run by TCRdb on the 5' RACE reads, yielding one entry per CDR3 protein. The table shows roughly 40,000 distinct CDR3 sequences, with approximately 6.3% occurring only once. V was shortened by 2 bases and J by 5 bases, with 12 bases between the two germline ends. The CDR3 runs 14 residues. This record comes from a study of spatial heterogeneity in lung cancer.

The specimen was PBMCs, collected at surgery. The clonotype originates from a female donor with early-stage non-small cell lung cancer. The V and J genes are TRBV12-3 or TRBV12-4 and TRBJ1-1; D possibly corresponds to TRBD1 (5 bases). CDR3 protein: CASSLMGVETEAFF. CDR3 bases: TGTGCCAGCAGTTTAATGGGGGTAGAGACTGAAGCTTTCTTT.